This is a list of T cell receptor beta chains from one sample in a study of blood T cells in healthy people across ages. TCRdb used MiXCR to reprocess the 5' RACE reads, holding one entry per CDR3 protein. Seen here are some 760,000 distinct CDR3 sequences, roughly 25% observed once, and the top ten hold under 4%. These data were also filed under a second study, of T cells of mothers and their children.

Sample: blood. These receptors were taken from a boy aged 10-17 years in good health. CDR3s leave out the opening cysteine and the closing phenylalanine or tryptophan. The size field is filled for only some rows; it gives once, few, many or a size class.

TRBJ2-5 NA TRBV12-3/TRBV12-4 ASRSRGTGRIEETQY
TRBJ1-2 NA TRBV3-1 ASSQVTGSSANYGYT
TRBJ2-7 NA TRBV29-1 SVGHLNEQY
TRBJ2-7 many TRBV27 ASSLQGGYEQY
TRBJ2-5 once TRBV5-1 ASNQGLNQETQY
TRBJ2-1 NA TRBV20-1 SPDRGGTNGQF
TRBJ2-3 few TRBV7-2 ASSLSYAGRYPTDTQY
TRBJ1-3 NA TRBV24-1 ATSDNQSSGNTIY
TRBJ1-2 many TRBV12-3/TRBV12-4 ASSLIGGLKGYT
TRBJ1-1 few TRBV12-3/TRBV12-4 ASSLGQGKMDTEAF
TRBJ2-1 few TRBV7-2 ASSLIRTSSNNEQF
TRBJ1-1 few TRBV29-1 SVENRGGSTEAF
TRBJ2-7 NA TRBV7-8 ASSLGGVPYEQY
TRBJ2-7 NA TRBV9 ASSVGGTTYEQY
TRBJ1-4 NA TRBV28 ASRNRAELFWEKLF
TRBJ2-7 NA TRBV20-1 SARSGTVSYEQY
TRBJ1-4 NA TRBV28 ASSFSDRQNEKLF
TRBJ1-3 NA TRBV12-3/TRBV12-4 ASSLEGYSGNTIY
TRBJ1-2 many TRBV9 ASSVEAHPYYGYT
TRBJ2-7 NA TRBV4-2 ASSSRTDYYEQY
TRBJ1-1 NA TRBV4-1 ASSPVYQSLNTEAF
TRBJ2-5 few TRBV12-3/TRBV12-4 ASSPGDVTQY
TRBJ2-1 few TRBV4-3 ASSQGRDSYNEQF
TRBJ2-5 once TRBV20-1 SANILEEMETQY
TRBJ2-5 few TRBV27 ASQGLGETQY
NA NA TRBV7-3 ASSPGTSETQY
TRBJ2-1 NA TRBV24-1 ATSDYTGTSDEQF
TRBJ2-1 few TRBV2 ASSDFGTRSGEQF
TRBJ2-7 few TRBV3-1 ASSRGYEGEQY
NA NA TRBV4-1 ASSQVASGRFEQY
TRBJ2-5 once TRBV7-2 DSSLGQGETQY
TRBJ1-5 NA TRBV4-2 ASSQEIEGYQPQH
TRBJ2-1 few TRBV20-1 SAGGSDNEQF
TRBJ1-4 NA TRBV12-3/TRBV12-4 ASSYRTGEGEKLF
TRBJ1-2 few TRBV6-1 ASSDGRANYGYT
TRBJ2-3 few TRBV29-1 SVENPDTQY
TRBJ2-3 NA TRBV5-5 ASSLPRASTDTQY
TRBJ2-1 NA TRBV20-1 SAIRGSDYNEQF
TRBJ1-2 few TRBV25-1 ASSEMGTGNYGYT
TRBJ1-4 NA TRBV2 ASSPSPVGELF
TRBJ2-6 few TRBV7-6 ASSLVSEVSGANVLT
TRBJ2-5 NA TRBV5-1 ASSGRTGLDQETQY
NA NA TRBV2 ASSEEALTLYEQY
TRBJ2-1 few TRBV6-2/TRBV6-3 ASTGSGASYNEQF
TRBJ2-3 few TRBV7-3 ASSLAVSTDTQY
TRBJ2-7 NA TRBV28 ASSLFGVSSYEQY
TRBJ1-1 NA TRBV9 ASSVGSTDTEAF
TRBJ1-4 few TRBV11-2 ASSLGTRMISEKLF
TRBJ2-5 NA TRBV30 AWSRHEETQY
TRBJ1-2 few TRBV7-9 ASSLPAGENYGYT
TRBJ2-5 NA TRBV2 ASSPGTLAGETQY
TRBJ2-5 few TRBV25-1 ASSEWGGSETQY
TRBJ1-6 NA TRBV15 ATSRDSSKGPRVH
TRBJ2-1 few TRBV20-1 SATGTSGIRGNEQF
TRBJ1-4 few TRBV4-2 ASSQVLGQEQGKLF
TRBJ1-1 NA TRBV28 ASSLWKNTEAF
TRBJ2-1 NA TRBV6-6 ASSYGSGGLYNEQF
TRBJ2-3 NA TRBV15 ASRLAHTLLTDTQY
TRBJ2-5 NA TRBV7-2 ASSLGTGSGETQY
TRBJ2-7 NA TRBV4-3 ASSQERGSYREQY